These T cell receptor beta chains were read from a single sample in a study of beta chain features in type 1 diabetes. Here immunoSEQ multiplex PCR was the method, and the copy in TCRdb shows in-frame clones only, minus some. The data contain about 650,000 clones, 9.5% to 15% of them singletons. The sample comprised naive CD4+ T cells from blood. Source of these receptors: a man aged 30 to 45 with type 1 diabetes. Each CDR3 is given with its conserved first and last residue. Each record gives: clone size, V gene, J gene, D gene, CDR3 DNA, CDR3 protein. D genes are given only for firm matches. Not all rows give a size; the values are once, few, many and, for expanded clones, a class.

>few|TRBV20-1|TRBJ2-1|-
TGCAGTGCTAGAGGGCACAATGAGCAGTTCTTC
CSARGHNEQFF
>few|TRBV7-2|TRBJ2-3|TRBD2
TGTGCCAGCAGCTCCATGACTAGCGGGGCCACGCAGTATTTT
CASSSMTSGATQYF
>few|TRBV4-3|TRBJ1-2|-
TGCGCCAGCAGCCAAGTAGACCGCTTTTATGGCTACACCTTC
CASSQVDRFYGYTF
>-|TRBV7-2|TRBJ2-1|-
TGTGCCAGCAGCGAAAAAACAGGCCCACAGTTCTTC
CASSEKTGPQFF
>few|TRBV20-1|TRBJ2-1|-
TGCAGTGCTCCGATAGCGTTTGAGCAGTTCTTC
CSAPIAFEQFF
>-|TRBV10-3|TRBJ2-7|-
TGTGCCATCAGTGAAGCCCTACGGGACTACGAGCAGTACTTC
CAISEALRDYEQYF
>few|TRBV5-1|TRBJ2-1|TRBD2
TGCGCCAGCAGCTTCCTGGGACTAGCGGGCGCTAACTCCTACAATGAGCAGTTCTTC
CASSFLGLAGANSYNEQFF
>-|TRBV6-6|TRBJ1-3|TRBD1
TGTGCCAGCATCAACGGACAGGGTTGGAACACCATATATTTT
CASINGQGWNTIYF
>-|TRBV5-8|TRBJ2-7|-
TGTGCCAGCAGCATAAAGACGGTTTCCTACGAGCAGTACTTC
CASSIKTVSYEQYF
>-|TRBV9|TRBJ2-1|-
TGTGCCAGCAGCTTATCAGAGAGGTCTGGGGTCCCGACCGTAGGGTACAATGAGCAGTTCTTC
CASSLSERSGVPTVGYNEQFF
>few|TRBV5-1|TRBJ1-6|-
TGCGCCAGCAGCTTGGAAGGGACTGCTAATTCACCCCTCCACTTT
CASSLEGTANSPLHF
>-|TRBV29-1|TRBJ2-3|TRBD2
TGCAGCGGCGGGGGTTACACAGATACGCAGTATTTT
CSGGGYTDTQYF
>-|TRBV7-2|TRBJ2-7|TRBD1
TGTGCCAGCAGGCGGGGACAGGGGGAAGAGCAGTACTTC
CASRRGQGEEQYF
>few|TRBV9|TRBJ2-3|-
TGTGCCAGCAGCGTCTATAGGGATACGCAGTATTTT
CASSVYRDTQYF
>-|TRBV29-1|TRBJ2-2|TRBD2
TGCAGCGTTATCAGCGGGGGGTCCCGGAACACCGGGGAGCTGTTTTTT
CSVISGGSRNTGELFF
>few|TRBV11-2|TRBJ1-2|-
TGTGCCAGCAGCTTACTTTCGGACAGCGCAATGGCCTTC
CASSLLSDSAMAF
>few|TRBV18|TRBJ1-2|TRBD1
TGTGCCAGCTCACCCTTGACAGGGGGCGATGGCTACACCTTC
CASSPLTGGDGYTF
>-|TRBV7-9|TRBJ2-5|TRBD2
TGTGCCAGCAGCTTAACTAGCGGGGAAGAGACCCAGTACTTC
CASSLTSGEETQYF
>few|TRBV13|TRBJ1-6|-
TGTGCCAGCAGCCCCCTTAATTCACCCCTCCACTTT
CASSPLNSPLHF
>-|TRBV5-6|TRBJ1-6|TRBD1
TGTGCCAGCAGCTTGGATGCAGGGGGTCCCCTCCACTTT
CASSLDAGGPLHF
>-|TRBV5-1|TRBJ2-1|-
TGCGCCAGCAGGTTGGACGTGGGGAATGAGCAGTTCTTC
CASRLDVGNEQFF
>few|TRBV7-2|TRBJ2-3|TRBD2
TGTGCCAGCAGCTTAGCCCCAAGCGGGGGGGGCACAGATACGCAGTATTTT
CASSLAPSGGGTDTQYF
>-|TRBV30|TRBJ1-5|-
TGTGCCTGGAGTGCTCACCAAAGCAATCAGCCCCAGCATTTT
CAWSAHQSNQPQHF
>few|TRBV18|TRBJ2-7|-
TGTGCCAGCTCACCCCGCACAGCTGTCTCCTACGAGCAGTACTTC
CASSPRTAVSYEQYF
>few|TRBV14|TRBJ1-5|-
TGTGCCAGCAGCCCCAGGGCCAATCAGCCCCAGCATTTT
CASSPRANQPQHF
>-|TRBV7-9|TRBJ1-2|-
TGTGCCAGCAGCTTATGGGACCAAGGCAACTATGGCTACACCTTC
CASSLWDQGNYGYTF
>-|TRBV9|TRBJ2-3|TRBD2
TGTGCCAGCAGCGTAGGAGCGGGGGGGCGTAGCACAGATACGCAGTATTTT
CASSVGAGGRSTDTQYF